This section outlines one T cell receptor (gamma chain) sequence together with its context. What it binds is not known. Thymocytes were sorted as CD3+ TCRVdelta1+ TCRVdelta2- after alphabeta T cell depletion. This sample is drawn from a study of Vδ1+ human thymocytes. The study's findings and limits: Donors shared many TRG clonotypes but few TRD clonotypes. Unlike peripheral blood Vdelta1+ controls, thymic delta-chain sequences included around 21% Vdelta2 and few Vdelta3. Thymic TRG and TRD repertoires appeared highly polyclonal.

The J segment lost 8 bases and the V segment lost 7 bases, leaving 8 bases of the junction unmatched. Germline CDR1 reads EGSTGY; CDR2 reads YDSYTSSV. The length of the CDR3 is 11 residues. RNA was extracted from the cells and then reverse transcribed. The CDR3 regions were amplified by multiplex PCR from V-gene primers to a constant-region primer. TCRdb reran clone calling via CATT on the multiplex PCR reads. This sample carries tens of thousands of gamma-chain clones, about 19% of them seen once, and the ten largest clones take about 2%. The chain combines TRGV4 with TRGJ1 or TRGJ2. This TCR was recovered from a girl in the first two years of life who had congenital heart surgery. Specimen: Vdelta1+ gamma-delta thymocytes from the thymus. The subset denotes: FACS-sorted CD3+ TCRalphabeta- TCRVdelta1+ TCRVdelta2- thymocytes. The CDR3 sequence is CATCPGNKKLF. The CDR3 DNA is TGTGCCACCTGTCCGGGGAATAAGAAACTCTTT.